This T cell receptor (beta chain) was identified during a study of blood T cell repertoires in COVID-19. This CDR3 is 13 amino acids long. Trimming took 2 bases from V and 8 from J, leaving 13 bases between them. Germline V gives CDR1 SGHRS, CDR2 YFSETQ. Individuals in the exposed group had encountered a COVID-19 case within 2 weeks preceding study entry. Sequencing was performed with immunoSEQ multiplex PCR; in TCRdb, only in-frame clones are kept and a portion is missing. Of fewer than 250,000 clones in the sample, around four fifths were seen once. This sequence originates from a woman aged 40 to 50 who had been exposed to COVID-19. Material for sequencing was PBMCs or T cells enriched from blood (not recorded which). This chain links TRBV5-1 with TRBJ1-2; the D gene is possibly TRBD1 (6 bases). The CDR3 protein is CASSLGQTDGYTF. The CDR3 DNA reads as TGCGCCAGCAGCTTAGGACAGACAGACGGCTACACCTTC.